Presented here are 13 T cell receptor beta chains from one specimen sequenced in a study of T cells in Graves' hyperthyroidism and ophthalmopathy. The TCR beta CDR3 regions underwent amplification using RNA transcripts as the source. Carried out on the TCR CDR3, a first-round RT-PCR used the HTBI primer set. TCRdb reprocessed the multiplex PCR reads with MiXCR, giving one entry per CDR3 protein. This sample carries 150,000 or so distinct CDR3 sequences, over 8% of them seen once, and the ten largest clones take approximately 20%. What was sequenced was blood. Every receptor here comes from a woman in her late teens or twenties with Graves' hyperthyroidism that later progressed to Graves' ophthalmopathy.

This clonotype has ten or more counts. J is TRBJ1-2 and V is TRBV12-3 or TRBV12-4, with a tentative D call TRBD1 (5 bases). The CDR3 has 17 residues. V shed 7 bases and J shed 0 bases, with 21 bases lying between them. The CDR3 region is CASKPRDASTTNYGYTF. The CDR3 DNA sequence: TGTGCCAGCAAACCTCGGGACGCATCAACTACTAACTATGGCTACACCTTC.

At least ten counts were recorded for this clonotype. The V call is TRBV7-2, the J call TRBJ2-3, with a possible D match to TRBD1 (5 bases). The CDR3 totals 15 residues. Germline CDR1 reads SGHTA; CDR2 reads FQGNSA. Trimming removed 3 bases from V and 2 bases from J, with 12 bases in between. The DNA of the CDR3 is TGTGCCAGCAGCTTTGGGGCAGGATTCACAGATACGCAGTATTTT. Translated: CASSFGAGFTDTQYF.

In its sample, this clonotype was seen many times. The chain is built from TRBV6-1 and TRBJ1-1; D not resolved. V dropped 1 base and J dropped 1 base, with 7 bases sitting between them. This CDR3 comprises 14 residues. Germline V gene sequence: CDR1 MNHNS, CDR2 SASEGT. The CDR3 sequence: CASSEDRANTEAFF. CDR3 nucleotide sequence: TGTGCCAGCAGTGAAGACAGAGCGAACACTGAAGCTTTCTTT.

This clonotype was observed many times. The chain links TRBV6-1 to TRBJ1-6, with 9 nucleotides matching TRBD1. The length of the CDR3 is 14 residues. The J segment lost 14 bases and the V segment lost 3 bases, leaving 8 bases of the junction unmatched. Germline V gene lookup returns CDR1 MNHNS and CDR2 SASEGT. CDR3 protein: CASSDPGQGVSLHF. CDR3 DNA sequence: TGTGCCAGCAGTGACCCGGGACAGGGAGTCTCCCTCCACTTT.

In this sample, this clonotype turned up many times. The gene calls are TRBV20-1 and TRBJ2-2; no reliable D call. V gave up 5 bases and J gave up 2 bases, with 6 bases separating them. The germline gives CDR1 DFQATT, CDR2 SNEGSKA (reference sequence). The CDR3 extends over 12 amino acids. The DNA of the CDR3 is TGCAGTGCTGGCAAAAACACCGGGGAGCTGTTTTTT. Translation: CSAGKNTGELFF.

The chain employs TRBV5-4 and TRBJ1-1; D unclear. Germline V gene data show CDR1 as SGHNT and CDR2 as YYREEE (reference sequence). The V end was cut by 2 bases, the J end by 3 bases, with 11 bases between. The CDR3 has 14 residues. CDR3 residues: CASSFPGRYTEAFF. CDR3 DNA sequence: TGTGCCAGCAGCTTCCCGGGGAGGTACACTGAAGCTTTCTTT.

This clonotype was seen ten or more times. The rearrangement uses TRBV20-1 and TRBJ2-1; 7 positions match TRBD1. J was trimmed by 4 bases and V by 2 bases; bases with no gene match: 17. CDR1 is DFQATT and CDR2 is SNEGSKA in the germline V gene (reference sequence). The CDR3 consists of 18 residues. The CDR3 bases are TGCAGTGCTAGAAGAACTCCGACAGGGTTTAGTGGGTACAATGAGCAGTTCTTC. This sequence encodes CSARRTPTGFSGYNEQFF.

This clonotype appeared many times. The chain links TRBV7-9 to TRBJ1-1, with D hard to call. Trimming pared 5 bases from V and 4 bases from J, leaving 5 bases between. CDR3 length: 11 amino acids. CDR1 SEHNR and CDR2 FQNEAQ come from the germline V gene (reference sequence). This chain's CDR3 is CASSQFTEAFF. CDR3 DNA sequence: TGTGCCAGCAGCCAGTTCACTGAAGCTTTCTTT.

Points on this clonotype: A junction boundary mismatches the germline segment, possibly from a read error. The chain recombines TRBV5-1 with TRBJ2-7; possibly TRBD2 for D (6 bases). CDR1 is SGHRS, CDR2 YFSETQ, per germline. The CDR3 has 15 amino acids. This chain's CDR3 is CASSLASGDFYEQYF. The CDR3 DNA sequence: TGTGCCAGCAGCTTAGCGTCCGGGGACTTCTACGAGCAGTACTTC.

This clonotype was detected many times. The chain couples TRBV7-9 to TRBJ1-1; maybe TRBD1 (6 bases). Germline V gene lookup returns CDR1 SEHNR and CDR2 FQNEAQ (reference sequence). V dropped 0 bases and J dropped 4 bases, with 9 bases sitting between them. CDR3 length: 14 amino acids. The CDR3: CASSLAGDTTEAFF. Written as DNA, the CDR3 is TGTGCCAGCAGCTTAGCAGGGGACACCACTGAAGCTTTCTTT.

This clonotype was picked up many times. V and J are TRBV20-1 and TRBJ1-1, with D possibly matching TRBD1 (5 bases). CDR3 size: 15 residues. V was cut by 1 base and J by 4 bases, with 16 bases left in between. Germline values: CDR1 DFQATT, CDR2 SNEGSKA (reference sequence). CDR3 region: CSARAYYSGSTEAFF. CDR3 sequence (DNA): TGCAGTGCTAGAGCATACTACTCAGGGAGCACTGAAGCTTTCTTT.

The table lists this clonotype with many counts. The rearrangement uses TRBV7-9 and TRBJ1-1; D may be TRBD1 (5 bases). Germline lookup yields CDR1 SEHNR and CDR2 FQNEAQ (reference sequence). Trimming removed 2 bases from V and 0 bases from J, with 22 bases in between. The CDR3 is made up of 19 amino acids. CDR3 residues: CASSLLAGIQEGMNTEAFF. The CDR3 coding sequence is TGTGCCAGCAGCTTACTAGCTGGGATACAGGAGGGCATGAACACTGAAGCTTTCTTT.

The table lists this clonotype with many counts. The gene calls are TRBV3-1 and TRBJ1-6; D perhaps matches TRBD1 (5 bases). Trimming cost V 1 base and J 6 bases, with 13 bases left between them. The CDR3 has 16 amino acids. Germline V gene sequence: CDR1 LGHDT, CDR2 YNNKEL (reference sequence). This CDR3 is CASSQARRGFNSPLHF. CDR3 in DNA: TGTGCCAGCAGCCAAGCCCGAAGGGGCTTTAATTCACCCCTCCACTTT.